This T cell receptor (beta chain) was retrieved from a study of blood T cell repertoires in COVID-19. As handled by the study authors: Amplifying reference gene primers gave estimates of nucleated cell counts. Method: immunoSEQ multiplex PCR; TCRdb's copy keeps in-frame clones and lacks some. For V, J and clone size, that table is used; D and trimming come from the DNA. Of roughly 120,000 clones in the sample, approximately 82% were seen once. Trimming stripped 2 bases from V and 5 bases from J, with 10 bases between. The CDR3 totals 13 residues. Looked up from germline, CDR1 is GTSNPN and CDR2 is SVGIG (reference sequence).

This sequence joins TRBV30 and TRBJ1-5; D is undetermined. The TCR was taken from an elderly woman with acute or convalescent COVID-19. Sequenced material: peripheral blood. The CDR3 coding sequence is TGTGCCTGGAGTCCTACAGAATATCAGCCCCAGCATTTT. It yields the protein CAWSPTEYQPQHF. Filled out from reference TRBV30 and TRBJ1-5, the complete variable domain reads SQTIHQWPATLVQPVGSPLSLECTVEGTSNPNLYWYRQAAGRGLQLLFYSVGIGQISSEVPQNLSASRPQDRQFILSSKKLLLSDSGFYLCAWSPTEYQPQHFGDGTRLSIL.